This section outlines one T cell receptor (beta chain) sequence together with its context. Its specificity is unknown. Per germline, CDR1 DFQATT and CDR2 SNEGSKA (reference sequence). This CDR3 comprises 15 residues. This sample was taken from a study of T cells expressing NK-cell markers. No DNA is given; TCRdb re-called the 5' RACE reads and lists each CDR3 protein once. Here the sample table reports about 460,000 distinct CDR3 sequences. General observations from the study: These clonotypes, the leaders elsewhere, also led the CD3+CD56-NKG2C+ fraction in a few donors.

The chain recombines TRBV20-1 with TRBJ2-4; TCRdb names TRBD2, which stays unverified in the absence of DNA. The sequenced sample was blood T cells: a sorted CD56 or NKG2C T cell subset, CD4+ or CD8+ T cells, or bulk PBMC T cells (not recorded which). The receptor comes from a woman aged 50 to 60 in good health. The CDR3 spells CSAKGLAEYKNIQYF.